One TCR beta chain is described in this entry. These data belong to a study of Ad26.COV2.S vaccination and SARS-CoV-2 variants. Measured with immunoSEQ multiplex PCR; TCRdb has only the in-frame clones, and not every one. The sample has 380,000 or so clones, under 90% seen once; the top ten hold nearly 7.5%. Noted treatment: approximately 18 received Ad26.COV2.S at low or high dose, single or two shots; several received placebo; per-sample allocation not given. Collection of samples fell on day 63 after the first vaccine or placebo injection. This material consisted of peripheral blood, taken in a trial of Ad26.COV2.S vaccine versus placebo. The source is a person between 18 and 65 years old who received the Ad26.COV2.S COVID-19 vaccine or a placebo.

CDR3 residues: CASSLRGLGEAFF. DNA of the CDR3: TGTGCCAGCAGCTTAAGGGGGTTGGGTGAAGCTTTCTTT. The genes are TRBV7-9 and TRBJ1-1; D may be TRBD1 (6 bases). Germline values: CDR1 SEHNR, CDR2 FQNEAQ (reference sequence). The CDR3 is made up of 13 amino acids. Deletions cut 2 bases from V and 7 bases from J, with 11 bases between.